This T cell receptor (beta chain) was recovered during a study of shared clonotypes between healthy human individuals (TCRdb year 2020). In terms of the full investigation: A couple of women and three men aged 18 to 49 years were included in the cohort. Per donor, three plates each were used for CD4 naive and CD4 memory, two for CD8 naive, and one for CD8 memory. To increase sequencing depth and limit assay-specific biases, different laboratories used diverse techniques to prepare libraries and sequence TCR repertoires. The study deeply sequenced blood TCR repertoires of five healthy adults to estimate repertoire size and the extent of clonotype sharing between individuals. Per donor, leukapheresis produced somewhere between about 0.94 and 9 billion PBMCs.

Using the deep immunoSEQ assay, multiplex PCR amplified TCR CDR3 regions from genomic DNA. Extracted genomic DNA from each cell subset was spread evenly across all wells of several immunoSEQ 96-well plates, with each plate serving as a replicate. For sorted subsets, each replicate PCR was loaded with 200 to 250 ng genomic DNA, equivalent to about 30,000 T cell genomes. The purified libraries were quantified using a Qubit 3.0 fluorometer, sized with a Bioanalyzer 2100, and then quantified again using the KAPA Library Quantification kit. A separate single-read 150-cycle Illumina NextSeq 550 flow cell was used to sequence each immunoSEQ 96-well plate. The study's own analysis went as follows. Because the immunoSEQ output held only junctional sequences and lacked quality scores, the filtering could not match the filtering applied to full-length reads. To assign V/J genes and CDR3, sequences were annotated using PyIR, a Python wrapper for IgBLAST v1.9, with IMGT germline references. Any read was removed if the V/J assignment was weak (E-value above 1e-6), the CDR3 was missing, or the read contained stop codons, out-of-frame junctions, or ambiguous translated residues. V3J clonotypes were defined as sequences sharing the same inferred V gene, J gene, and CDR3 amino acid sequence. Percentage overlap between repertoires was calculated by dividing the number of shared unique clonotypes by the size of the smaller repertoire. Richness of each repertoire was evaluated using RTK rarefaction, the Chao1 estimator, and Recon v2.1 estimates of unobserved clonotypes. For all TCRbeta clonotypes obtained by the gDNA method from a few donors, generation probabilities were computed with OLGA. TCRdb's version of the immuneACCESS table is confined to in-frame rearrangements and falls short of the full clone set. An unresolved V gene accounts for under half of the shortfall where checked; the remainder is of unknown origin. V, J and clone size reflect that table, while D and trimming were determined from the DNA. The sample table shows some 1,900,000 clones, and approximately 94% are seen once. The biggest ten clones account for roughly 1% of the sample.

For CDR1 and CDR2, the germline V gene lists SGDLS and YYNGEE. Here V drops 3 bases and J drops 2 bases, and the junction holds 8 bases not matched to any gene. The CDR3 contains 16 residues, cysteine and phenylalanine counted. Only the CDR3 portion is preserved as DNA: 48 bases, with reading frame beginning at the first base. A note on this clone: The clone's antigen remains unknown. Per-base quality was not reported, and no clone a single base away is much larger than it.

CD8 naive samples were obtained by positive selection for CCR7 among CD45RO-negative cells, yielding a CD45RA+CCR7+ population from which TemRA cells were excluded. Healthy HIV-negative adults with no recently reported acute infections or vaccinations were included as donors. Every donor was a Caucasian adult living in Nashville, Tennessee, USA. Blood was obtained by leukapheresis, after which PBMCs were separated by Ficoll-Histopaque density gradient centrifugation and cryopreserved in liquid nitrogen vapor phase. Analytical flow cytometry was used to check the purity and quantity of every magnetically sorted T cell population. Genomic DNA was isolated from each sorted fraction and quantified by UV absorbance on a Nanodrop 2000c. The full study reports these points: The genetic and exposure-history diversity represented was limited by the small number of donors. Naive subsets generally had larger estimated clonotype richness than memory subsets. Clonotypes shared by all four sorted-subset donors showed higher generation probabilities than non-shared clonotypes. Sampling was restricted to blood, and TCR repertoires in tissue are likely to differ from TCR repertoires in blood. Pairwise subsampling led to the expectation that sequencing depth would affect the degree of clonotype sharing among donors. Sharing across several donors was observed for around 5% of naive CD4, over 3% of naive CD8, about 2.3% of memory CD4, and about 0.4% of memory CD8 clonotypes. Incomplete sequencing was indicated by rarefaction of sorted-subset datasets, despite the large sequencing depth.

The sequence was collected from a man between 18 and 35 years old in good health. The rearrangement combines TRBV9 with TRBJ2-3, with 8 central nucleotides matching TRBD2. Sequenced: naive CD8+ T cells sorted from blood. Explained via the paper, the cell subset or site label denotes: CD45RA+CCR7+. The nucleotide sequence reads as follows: TGTGCCAGCAGCGCCCGAGGGACTAGGGACACAGATACGCAGTATTTT. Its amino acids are CASSARGTRDTDTQYF.